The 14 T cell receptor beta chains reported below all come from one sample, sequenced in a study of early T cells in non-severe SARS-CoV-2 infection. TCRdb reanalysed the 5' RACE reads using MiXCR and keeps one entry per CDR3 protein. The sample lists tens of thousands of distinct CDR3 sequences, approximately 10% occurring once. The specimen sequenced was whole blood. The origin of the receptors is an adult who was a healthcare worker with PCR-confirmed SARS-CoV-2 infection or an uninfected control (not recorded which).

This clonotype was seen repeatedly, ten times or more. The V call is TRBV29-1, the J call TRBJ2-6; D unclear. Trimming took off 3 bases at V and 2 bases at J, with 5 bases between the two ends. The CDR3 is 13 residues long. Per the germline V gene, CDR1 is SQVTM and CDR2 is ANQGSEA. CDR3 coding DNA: TGCAGCGTTGAGGTTACTGGGGCCAACGTCCTGACTTTC. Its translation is CSVEVTGANVLTF.

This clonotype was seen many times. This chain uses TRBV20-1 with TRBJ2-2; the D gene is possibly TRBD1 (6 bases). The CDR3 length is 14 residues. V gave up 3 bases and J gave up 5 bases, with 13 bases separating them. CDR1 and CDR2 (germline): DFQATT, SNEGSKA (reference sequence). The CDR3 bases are TGCAGTGCTAGGGGGGCTGGGGCTACCGGGGAGCTGTTTTTT. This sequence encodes CSARGAGATGELFF.

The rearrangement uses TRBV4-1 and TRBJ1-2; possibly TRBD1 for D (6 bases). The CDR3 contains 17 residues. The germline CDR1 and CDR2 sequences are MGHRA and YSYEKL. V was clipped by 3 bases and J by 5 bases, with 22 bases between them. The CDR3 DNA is TGCGCCAGCAGCCACCCAAGACGGGGGGGCAGAAGTTATGGCTACACCTTC. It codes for CASSHPRRGGRSYGYTF.

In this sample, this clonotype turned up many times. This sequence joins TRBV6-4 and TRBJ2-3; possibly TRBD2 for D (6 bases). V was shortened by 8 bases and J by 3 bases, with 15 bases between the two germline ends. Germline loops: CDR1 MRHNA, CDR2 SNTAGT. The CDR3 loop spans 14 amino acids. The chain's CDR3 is CASRGSAETDTQYF. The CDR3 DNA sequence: TGTGCCAGCCGGGGGAGCGCCGAGACAGATACGCAGTATTTT.

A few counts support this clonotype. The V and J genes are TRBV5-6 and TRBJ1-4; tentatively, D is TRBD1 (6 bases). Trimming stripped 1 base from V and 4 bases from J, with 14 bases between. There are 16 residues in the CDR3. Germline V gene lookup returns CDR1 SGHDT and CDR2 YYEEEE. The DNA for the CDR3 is TGTGCCAGCAGCTTGATCGGTCGGACAGATAATGAAAAACTGTTTTTT. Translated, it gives CASSLIGRTDNEKLFF.

As DNA, the CDR3 is TGTGCCAGCAGCGTGAGCGGGGGACTGGGCACAGATACGCAGTATTTT. Translated, it gives CASSVSGGLGTDTQYF. The chain combines TRBV9 with TRBJ2-3; TRBD2 aligns across 8 bases. Germline CDR1 and CDR2: SGDLS and YYNGEE. V shed 2 bases, J shed 1 base, and the junction held 6 bases outside the gene matches. The CDR3 totals 16 residues.

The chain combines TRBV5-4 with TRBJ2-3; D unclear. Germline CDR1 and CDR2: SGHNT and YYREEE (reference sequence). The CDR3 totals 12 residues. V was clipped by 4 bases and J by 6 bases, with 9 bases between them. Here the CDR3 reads CASSSPRDTQYF. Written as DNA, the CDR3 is TGTGCCAGCAGCAGCCCCAGGGATACGCAGTATTTT.

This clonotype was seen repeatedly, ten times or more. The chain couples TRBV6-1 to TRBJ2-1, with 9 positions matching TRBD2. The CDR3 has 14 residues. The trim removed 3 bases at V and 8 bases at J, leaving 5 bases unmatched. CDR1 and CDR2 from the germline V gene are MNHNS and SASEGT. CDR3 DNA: TGTGCCAGCAGTGAGGGACTAGCAGTTTATGAGCAGTTCTTC. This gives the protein CASSEGLAVYEQFF.

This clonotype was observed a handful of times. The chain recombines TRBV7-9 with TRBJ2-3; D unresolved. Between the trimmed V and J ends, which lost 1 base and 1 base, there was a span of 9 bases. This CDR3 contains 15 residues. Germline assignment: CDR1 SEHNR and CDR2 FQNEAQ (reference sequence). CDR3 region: CASSLEDLGTDTQYF. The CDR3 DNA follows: TGTGCCAGCAGCTTAGAGGACCTCGGCACAGATACGCAGTATTTT.

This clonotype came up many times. The CDR3 nucleotides are TGCAGTGCTAGAGATCTAAGGACTAGCGGGTACAATGAGCAGTTCTTC. Protein: CSARDLRTSGYNEQFF. V usage is TRBV20-1 and J usage is TRBJ2-1; TRBD2 matches at 11 bases. V dropped 0 bases and J dropped 4; count of bases not matched to a gene: 5. Germline V gene lookup returns CDR1 DFQATT and CDR2 SNEGSKA (reference sequence). This CDR3 has 16 residues.

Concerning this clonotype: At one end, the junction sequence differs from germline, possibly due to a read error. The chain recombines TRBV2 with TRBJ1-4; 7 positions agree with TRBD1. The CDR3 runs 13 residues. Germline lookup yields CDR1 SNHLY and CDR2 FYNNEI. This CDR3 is CVSNLAGGKKLFF. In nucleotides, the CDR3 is TGTGTCAGCAACTTGGCAGGGGGGAAGAAACTGTTTTTT.

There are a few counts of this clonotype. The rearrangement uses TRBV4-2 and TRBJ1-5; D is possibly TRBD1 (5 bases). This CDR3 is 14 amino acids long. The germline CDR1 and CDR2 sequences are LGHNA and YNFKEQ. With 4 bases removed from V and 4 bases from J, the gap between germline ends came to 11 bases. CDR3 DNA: TGTGCCAGCAGCCCAGGGACCGAAAATCAGCCCCAGCATTTT. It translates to CASSPGTENQPQHF.

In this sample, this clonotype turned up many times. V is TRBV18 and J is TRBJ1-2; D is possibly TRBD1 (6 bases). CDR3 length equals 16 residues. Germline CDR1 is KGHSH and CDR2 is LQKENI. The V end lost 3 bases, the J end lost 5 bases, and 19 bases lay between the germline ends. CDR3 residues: CASSPGGRALGYGYTF. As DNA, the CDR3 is TGTGCCAGCTCACCGGGGGGCAGGGCCCTCGGGTATGGCTACACCTTC.

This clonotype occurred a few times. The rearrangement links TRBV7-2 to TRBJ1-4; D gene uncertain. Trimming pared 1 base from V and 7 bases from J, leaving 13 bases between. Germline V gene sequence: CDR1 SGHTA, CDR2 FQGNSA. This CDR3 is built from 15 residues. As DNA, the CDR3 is TGTGCCAGCAGCTTAGTGGTGCAAATGGGTGAAAAACTGTTTTTT. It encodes CASSLVVQMGEKLFF.